This T cell receptor (beta chain) was identified in a study of blood T cell repertoires in COVID-19. As for the study in general: The study drew acute and convalescent COVID-19 samples from the United States, Italy and Spain. The analysed material was cDNA or gDNA that came from T cells, B-cell-depleted T cells, or PBMCs.

In the study's own analysis: Reference gene primers were amplified, and this amplification served to estimate nucleated cell counts. Repertoires were generated with immunoSEQ multiplex PCR, while TCRdb's copy carries only in-frame clones and drops some. For V, J and clone size, that table is used; D and trimming come from the DNA. Seen here are roughly 50,000 clones, roughly 90% observed once, and the top ten hold around 20%. V was pared by 1 base and J by 0 bases, with 3 bases of the junction left unmatched. This CDR3 is built from 15 residues. Germline V gives CDR1 MGHRA, CDR2 YSYEKL. The clonotype originates from a human donor in a cohort sampled during active COVID-19. The V gene is TRBV4-1, the J gene TRBJ2-7; 7 bases match TRBD1. The sequencing input was peripheral blood. CDR3 in amino acids: CASSQARTGSYEQYF. CDR3 in DNA: TGCGCCAGCAGCCAAGCAAGGACAGGCTCCTACGAGCAGTACTTC.